This paragraph covers one T cell receptor beta chain sequence. Its antigen remains unknown. Losses at the gene ends were 3 bases for V and 5 bases for J; bases not matched to a gene: 6. There are 15 residues in the CDR3. The germline CDR1 and CDR2 sequences are MNHEY and SMNVEV (reference sequence). The source of the sample is a study of radiotherapy plus CTLA-4 blockade in lung cancer. Findings of the study overall: Blood TCR clones of tumor origin expanded after radiotherapy plus ipilimumab.

Clones were read by immunoSEQ multiplex PCR, and TCRdb kept only the in-frame ones, dropping some. Here the sample spans some 49,000 clones, 70% to 90% being singletons. Treatment of patients with chemo-refractory metastatic non-small-cell lung cancer consisted of focal radiation plus CTLA-4 blockade with ipilimumab. The V call is TRBV27, the J call TRBJ1-4; 7 bases agree with TRBD1. The sequence derives from a human donor with non-small cell lung cancer whose response to radiotherapy plus ipilimumab could not be evaluated. Sequencing used peripheral blood, obtained from a patient treated with radiotherapy plus ipilimumab. The CDR3 DNA reads as TGTGCCAGCAGTTTGGCCGGGACAGCGAATGAAAAACTGTTTTTT. Protein sequence: CASSLAGTANEKLFF.